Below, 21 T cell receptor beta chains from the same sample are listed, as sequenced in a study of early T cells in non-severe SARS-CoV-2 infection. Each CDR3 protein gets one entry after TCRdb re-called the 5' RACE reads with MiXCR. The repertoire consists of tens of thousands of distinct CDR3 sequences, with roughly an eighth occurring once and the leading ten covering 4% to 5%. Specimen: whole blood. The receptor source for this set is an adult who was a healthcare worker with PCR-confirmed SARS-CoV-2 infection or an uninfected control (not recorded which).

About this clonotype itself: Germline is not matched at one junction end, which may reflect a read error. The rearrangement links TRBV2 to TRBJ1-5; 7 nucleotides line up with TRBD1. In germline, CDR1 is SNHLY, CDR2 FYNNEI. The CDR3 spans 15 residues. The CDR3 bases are TGTGCCAGCAGAGGCTACAGGGGAAGCAATCTGCCCCAGCATTTT. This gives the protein CASRGYRGSNLPQHF.

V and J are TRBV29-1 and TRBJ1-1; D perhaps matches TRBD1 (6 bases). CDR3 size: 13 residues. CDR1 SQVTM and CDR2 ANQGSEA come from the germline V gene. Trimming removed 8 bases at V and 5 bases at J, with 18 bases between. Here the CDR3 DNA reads TGCAGCACAACGCGGGGGGGCAAAACTGAAGCTTTCTTT. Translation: CSTTRGGKTEAFF.

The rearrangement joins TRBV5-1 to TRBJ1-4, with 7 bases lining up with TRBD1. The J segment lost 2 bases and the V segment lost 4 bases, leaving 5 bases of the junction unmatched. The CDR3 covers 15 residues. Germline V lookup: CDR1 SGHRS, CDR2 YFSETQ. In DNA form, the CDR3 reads TGCGCCAGCAGCCTTCAGACAGGGACTAATGAAAAACTGTTTTTT. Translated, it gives CASSLQTGTNEKLFF.

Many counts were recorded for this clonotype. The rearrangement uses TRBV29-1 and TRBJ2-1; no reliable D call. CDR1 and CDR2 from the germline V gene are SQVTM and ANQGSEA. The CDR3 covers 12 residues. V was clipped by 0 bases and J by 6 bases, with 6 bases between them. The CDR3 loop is CSVEEASNEQFF. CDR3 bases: TGCAGCGTTGAAGAAGCGAGCAATGAGCAGTTCTTC.

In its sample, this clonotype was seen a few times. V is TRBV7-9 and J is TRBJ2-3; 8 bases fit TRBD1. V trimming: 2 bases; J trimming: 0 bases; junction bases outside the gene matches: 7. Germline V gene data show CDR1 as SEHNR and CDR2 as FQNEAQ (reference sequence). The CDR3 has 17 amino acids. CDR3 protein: CASSLPGQGLSTDTQYF. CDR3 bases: TGTGCCAGCAGCTTACCCGGACAGGGCCTAAGCACAGATACGCAGTATTTT.

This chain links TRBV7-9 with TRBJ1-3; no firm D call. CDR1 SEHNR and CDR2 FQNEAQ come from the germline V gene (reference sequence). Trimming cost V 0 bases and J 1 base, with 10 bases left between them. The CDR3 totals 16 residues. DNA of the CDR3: TGTGCCAGCAGCTTAGCGGCCTTGACTTCTGGAAACACCATATATTTT. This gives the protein CASSLAALTSGNTIYF.

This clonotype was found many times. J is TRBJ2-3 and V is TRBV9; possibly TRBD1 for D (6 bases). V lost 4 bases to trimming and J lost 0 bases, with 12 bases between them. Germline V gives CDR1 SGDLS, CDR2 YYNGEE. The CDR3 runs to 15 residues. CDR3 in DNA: TGTGCCAGCAGCCCCCGGACAGTTAGCACAGATACGCAGTATTTT. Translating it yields CASSPRTVSTDTQYF.

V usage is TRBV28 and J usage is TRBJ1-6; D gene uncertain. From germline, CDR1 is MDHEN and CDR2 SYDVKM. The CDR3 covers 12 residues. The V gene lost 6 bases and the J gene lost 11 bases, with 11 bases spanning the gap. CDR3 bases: TGTGCCAGCAGCACTCCAATCGCACCCCTCCACTTT. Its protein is CASSTPIAPLHF.

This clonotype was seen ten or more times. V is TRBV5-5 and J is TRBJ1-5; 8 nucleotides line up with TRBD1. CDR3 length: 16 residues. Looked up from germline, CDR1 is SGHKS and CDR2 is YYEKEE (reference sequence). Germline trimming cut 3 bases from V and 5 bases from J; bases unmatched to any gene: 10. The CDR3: CASSSSTGQGYQPQHF. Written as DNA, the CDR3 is TGTGCCAGCAGCTCCTCGACCGGACAGGGTTATCAGCCCCAGCATTTT.

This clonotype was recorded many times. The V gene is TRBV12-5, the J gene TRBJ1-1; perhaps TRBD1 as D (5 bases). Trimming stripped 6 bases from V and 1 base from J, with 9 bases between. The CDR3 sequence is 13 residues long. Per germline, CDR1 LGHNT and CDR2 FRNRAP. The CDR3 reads CASGHQGNTEAFF. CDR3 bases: TGTGCTAGTGGCCATCAGGGGAACACTGAAGCTTTCTTT.

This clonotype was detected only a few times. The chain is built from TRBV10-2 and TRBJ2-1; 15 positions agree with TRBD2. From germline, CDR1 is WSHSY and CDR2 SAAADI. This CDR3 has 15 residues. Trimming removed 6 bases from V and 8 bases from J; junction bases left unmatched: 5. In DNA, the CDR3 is TGCGCCAGCAGAAACGGACTAGCGGGAGGGCATGAGCAGTTCTTC. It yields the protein CASRNGLAGGHEQFF.

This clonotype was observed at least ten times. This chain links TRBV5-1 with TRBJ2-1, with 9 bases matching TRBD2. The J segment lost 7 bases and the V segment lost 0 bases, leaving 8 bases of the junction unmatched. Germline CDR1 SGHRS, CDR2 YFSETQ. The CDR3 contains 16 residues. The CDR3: CASSLALAGSINEQFF. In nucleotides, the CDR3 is TGCGCCAGCAGCTTGGCCCTAGCGGGGAGTATAAATGAGCAGTTCTTC.

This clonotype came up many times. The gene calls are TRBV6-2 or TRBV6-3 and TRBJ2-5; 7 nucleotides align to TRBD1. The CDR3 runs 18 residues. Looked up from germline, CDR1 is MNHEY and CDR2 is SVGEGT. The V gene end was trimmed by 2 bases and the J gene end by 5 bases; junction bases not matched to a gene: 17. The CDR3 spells CASSYPGTEENPSETQYF. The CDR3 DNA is TGTGCCAGCAGTTACCCCGGGACAGAAGAGAACCCCAGTGAGACCCAGTACTTC.

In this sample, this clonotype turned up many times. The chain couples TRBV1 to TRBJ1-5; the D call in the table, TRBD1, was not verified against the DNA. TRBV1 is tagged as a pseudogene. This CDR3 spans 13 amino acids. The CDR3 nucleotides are TGCACCAGCAGCCGACAGCACAATCAGCCCCAGCATTTT. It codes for CTSSRQHNQPQHF.

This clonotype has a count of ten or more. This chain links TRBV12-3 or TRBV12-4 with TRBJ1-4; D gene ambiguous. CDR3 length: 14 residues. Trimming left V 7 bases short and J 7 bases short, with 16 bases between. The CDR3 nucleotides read TGTGCCAGCACCGGTCTCGATTTGGGTGAAAAACTGTTTTTT. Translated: CASTGLDLGEKLFF.

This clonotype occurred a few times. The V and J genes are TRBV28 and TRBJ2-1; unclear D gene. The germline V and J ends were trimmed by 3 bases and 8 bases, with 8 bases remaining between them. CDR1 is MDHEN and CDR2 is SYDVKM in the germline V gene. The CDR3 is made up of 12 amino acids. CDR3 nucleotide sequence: TGTGCCAGCAGTTTGTTGGACGATGAGCAGTTCTTC. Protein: CASSLLDDEQFF.

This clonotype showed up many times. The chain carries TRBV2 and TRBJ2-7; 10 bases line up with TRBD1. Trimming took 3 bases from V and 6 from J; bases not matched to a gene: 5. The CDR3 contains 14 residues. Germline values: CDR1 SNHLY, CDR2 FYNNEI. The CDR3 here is CASSEVDRGGEQYF. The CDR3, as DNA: TGTGCCAGCAGTGAGGTGGACAGGGGGGGCGAGCAGTACTTC.

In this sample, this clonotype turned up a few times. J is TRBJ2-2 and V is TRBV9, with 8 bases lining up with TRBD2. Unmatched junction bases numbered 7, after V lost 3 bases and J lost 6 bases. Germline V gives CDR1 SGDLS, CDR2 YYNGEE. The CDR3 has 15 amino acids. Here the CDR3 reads CASSASGSSAGELFF. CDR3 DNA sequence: TGTGCCAGCAGCGCAAGCGGGAGTAGCGCCGGGGAGCTGTTTTTT.

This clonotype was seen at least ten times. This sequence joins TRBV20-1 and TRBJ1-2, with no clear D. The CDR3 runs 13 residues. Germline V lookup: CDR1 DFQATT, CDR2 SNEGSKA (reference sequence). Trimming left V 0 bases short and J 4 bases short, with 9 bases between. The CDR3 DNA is TGCAGTGCTAGAGATTGGTCCAGCTATGGCTACACCTTC. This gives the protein CSARDWSSYGYTF.

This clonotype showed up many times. CDR3 in amino acids: CASIKQSYEQYF. The CDR3 nucleotides are TGTGCCAGCATCAAACAGTCCTACGAGCAGTACTTC. The chain recombines TRBV6-1 with TRBJ2-7; D gene uncertain. V lost 7 bases and J 1 base, leaving 8 bases between the germline ends. This CDR3 spans 12 amino acids. In germline, CDR1 is MNHNS, CDR2 SASEGT.

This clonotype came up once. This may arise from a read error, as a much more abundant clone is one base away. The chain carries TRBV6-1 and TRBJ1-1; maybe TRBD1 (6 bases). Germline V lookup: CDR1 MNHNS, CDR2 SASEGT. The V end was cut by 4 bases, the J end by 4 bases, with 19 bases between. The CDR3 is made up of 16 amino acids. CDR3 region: CASSVTQGPTGTEAFF. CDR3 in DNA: TGTGCCAGCAGTGTAACGCAGGGGCCGACAGGCACTGAAGCTTTCTTT.